Below are 21 T cell receptor beta chains sequenced from a single sample in a study of tissue T cells after allogeneic stem cell transplantation. Noted time point: mouse harvest day 14 after allogeneic transplant. Tail vein injection delivered 10^7 T-cell-depleted bone marrow cells and 10^6 splenic CD5+ T cells. TCRdb keeps only in-frame clones here, not all; method: immunoSEQ multiplex PCR. The repertoire holds around 2,000 clones, with 35% to 45% as singletons. The sequencing input was lymph node tissue. These receptors were taken from a female BALB/c mouse given C57BL/6 T cells with graft-versus-host disease after an allogeneic hematopoietic cell transplant.

Points on this clone: Mouse gene names and germline throughout. The read terminates 1 residue ahead of where the CDR3 ends, so the germline J gene completes it. This chain links TRBV24 with TRBJ2-7; 8 bases agree with TRBD1. V was pared by 2 bases and J by 7 bases, with 4 bases of the junction left unmatched. The germline V gene has CDR1 KGHTA and CDR2 FRNEEI. This CDR3 is built from 13 residues. CDR3 region: CASSLSRGREQYF. CDR3 DNA, as far as it was read: TGTGCCAGCAGTCTGAGCAGGGGGCGAGAACAGTAC.

As regards this clone: Any gene name here is a mouse gene name. Sequencing ends 1 residue short of the CDR3 end; the germline J gene provides the rest. The chain has TRBV31 and TRBJ2-7, with a tentative D call TRBD1 (6 bases). Germline V gene data show CDR1 as GKSSPN and CDR2 as SITVG. The germline V and J ends were trimmed by 0 bases and 4 bases, with 10 bases remaining between them. CDR3 length: 13 amino acids. CDR3 loop: CAWSLTGSYEQYF. CDR3 bases read: TGTGCCTGGAGTCTAACAGGGAGTTATGAACAGTAC.

About this clone: Genes and germline come from the mouse. The read ends 1 residue early relative to the CDR3; the germline J gene fills the gap. The rearrangement joins TRBV13-2 to TRBJ2-5, with 9 bases aligning to TRBD1. Germline trimming cut 5 bases from V and 5 bases from J; bases unmatched to any gene: 3. CDR3 length: 13 amino acids. The V gene's germline CDR1 is NNHNN and CDR2 SYGAGS (reference sequence). The CDR3 region is CASGPTGGDTQYF. The CDR3 DNA, read in part, is TGTGCCAGCGGACCGACAGGGGGAGACACCCAGTAC.

This clone rates as medium-sized. The gene names given are mouse names. Read sequence stops 1 residue before the CDR3 end, and the germline J gene provides the missing end. The chain uses TRBV15 and TRBJ2-7; D gene ambiguous. CDR3 length: 14 residues. Per germline, CDR1 SGHND and CDR2 FRSKSL. The ends were cut back, 0 bases at V and 0 bases at J, with 6 bases in the middle. The sequenced part of the CDR3 DNA is TGTGCCAGCAGTTTAGCCCAGAGCTCCTATGAACAGTAC. It codes for CASSLAQSSYEQY. The whole CDR3 reads CASSLAQSSYEQYF. Together with reference TRBV15 and TRBJ2-7, the CDR3 gives the full variable domain: DAGVTQTPRHEVAEKGQTIILKCEPVSGHNDLFWYRQTKIQGLELLSYFRSKSLMEDGGAFKDRFKAEMLNSSFSTLKIQPTEPKDSAVYLCASSLAQSSYEQYFGPGTRLTVL.

The sample holds a few counts of this clone. Gene names are the mouse ones. The CDR3 end falls 1 residue outside the read, so it is completed with the germline J gene. The chain recombines TRBV26 with TRBJ1-1, with D hard to call. CDR1 KGHPV and CDR2 FQNQEV come from the germline V gene (reference sequence). The CDR3 totals 12 residues. V dropped 1 base and J dropped 6 bases, with 6 bases sitting between them. CDR3 amino acids: CASSLWASEVFF. The DNA read from the CDR3 is TGTGCCAGCAGTCTGTGGGCATCAGAAGTCTTC.

With respect to this clone: Any gene name here is a mouse gene name. The read comes to an end 1 residue before the CDR3 does, leaving the germline J gene to fill in the end. The chain combines TRBV12-2 with TRBJ1-4, with unresolved D. Trimming removed 0 bases at V and 1 base at J, with 5 bases between. CDR1 and CDR2 (germline): SGHLS, HYDKME. The CDR3 is 14 amino acids. CDR3: CASSLQASNERLFF. Incomplete CDR3 DNA: TGTGCCAGCTCTCTCCAGGCTTCCAACGAAAGATTATTT.

In regard to this clone: The gene names given are mouse names. The observed sequence ends 1 residue before the CDR3 terminus, with the missing tail filled in from the germline J gene. This sample also contains other DNA sequences that code for the same CDR3. The chain combines TRBV1 with TRBJ1-3, with a possible D match to TRBD1 (5 bases). The CDR3 covers 14 residues. V was shortened by 1 base and J by 4 bases, with 8 bases between the two germline ends. Germline CDR1 reads NSQYPW; CDR2 reads LRSPGD (reference sequence). The CDR3 DNA, read in part, is TGCACCTGCAGTGCAGCGGGGGGAGGAAATACGCTCTAT. As protein: CTCSAAGGGNTLY. The CDR3 as a whole reads CTCSAAGGGNTLYF. Looking up the rest from reference TRBV1 and TRBJ1-3 gives the full variable domain: VTLLEQNPRWRLVPRGQAVNLRCILKNSQYPWMSWYQQDLQKQLQWLFTLRSPGDKEVKSLPGADYLATRVTDTELRLQVANMSQGRTLYCTCSAAGGGNTLYFGEGSRLIVV.

This clone turned up a few times. The gene symbols are mouse symbols. Read sequence stops 1 residue before the CDR3 end, and the germline J gene provides the missing end. This chain links TRBV26 with TRBJ2-2; D is tentatively TRBD1 or TRBD2 (5 bases each). V lost 0 bases and J lost 0, with 5 bases in between. The germline V gene encodes CDR1 KGHPV and CDR2 FQNQEV (reference sequence). The CDR3 has 15 residues. Incomplete CDR3 DNA: TGTGCCAGCAGTCTGTCGGGGGCAAACACCGGGCAGCTCTAC. Translation: CASSLSGANTGQLY. The full CDR3 reads CASSLSGANTGQLYF.

In this sample, this clone turned up once. Here the gene names and germline are mouse. The CDR3 end falls 1 residue outside the read, so it is completed with the germline J gene. V gene TRBV26 combines with J gene TRBJ2-4; D gene unclear. Germline CDR1 and CDR2: KGHPV and FQNQEV (reference sequence). The CDR3 loop spans 14 amino acids. Trimming took off 2 bases at V and 5 bases at J, with 11 bases between the two ends. CDR3: CASSLEGGGNTLYF. The sequenced part of the CDR3 DNA is TGTGCCAGCAGTCTGGAGGGAGGAGGAAACACCTTGTAC.

In this sample, this clone turned up a few times. Gene names are the mouse ones. Read data end 1 residue before the CDR3 end; the end is taken from the germline J gene. This chain uses TRBV1 with TRBJ2-5; no reliable D call. Trimming shortened V by 5 bases and J by 3 bases, and 3 bases separated the two germline ends. The length of the CDR3 is 11 residues. Per the germline V gene, CDR1 is NSQYPW and CDR2 is LRSPGD (reference sequence). The CDR3: CTCSHQDTQYF. The CDR3 DNA, read in part, is TGCACCTGCAGTCATCAAGACACCCAGTAC.

With regard to this clone: The genes and germline here are from mouse. The read stops 1 residue short of the end of the CDR3; the missing end is completed from the germline J gene. The chain recombines TRBV16 with TRBJ2-7; 10 nucleotides line up with TRBD2. The CDR3 is made up of 14 amino acids. Germline CDR1 SGHSA, CDR2 FRNQAP. Trimming removed 4 bases from V and 7 bases from J; junction bases left unmatched: 7. The part of the CDR3 DNA that was read is TGTGCAAGCAGCTCCTCTGGGGGGGCAGGAGAACAGTAC. Its protein product is CASSSSGGAGEQY. The entire CDR3 reads CASSSSGGAGEQYF.

This clone was counted between two and nine times. The genes are named according to mouse. The read ends 1 residue shy of where the CDR3 ends; the end is completed using the germline J gene. The chain carries TRBV1 and TRBJ2-4; maybe TRBD2 (6 bases). CDR1 and CDR2 from the germline V gene are NSQYPW and LRSPGD (reference sequence). The CDR3 totals 15 residues. Trimming took off 2 bases at V and 0 bases at J, with 9 bases between the two ends. Incomplete CDR3 DNA: TGCACCTGCAGTGCAAACTGGGCCAGTCAAAACACCTTGTAC. This codes for CTCSANWASQNTLY. The entire CDR3 sequence reads CTCSANWASQNTLYF.

About this clone itself: Each gene name is a mouse one. The sequenced part of the CDR3 DNA is TGTGCCAGCAGCGACTGGGGGGGGAGGGACACCTTGTAC. It is translated as CASSDWGGRDTLY. The whole CDR3 reads CASSDWGGRDTLYF. This sequence joins TRBV3 and TRBJ2-4; 11 bases agree with TRBD2. The CDR3 end lies 1 residue beyond the end of the read and is filled in from the germline J gene. The V segment lost 5 bases and the J segment 7 bases; nucleotides outside the gene matches: 5. The V gene's germline CDR1 is SNHLY and CDR2 FYNGKV (reference sequence). The CDR3 is 14 residues long.

As for this clone: Gene names and germline match the mouse. Sequencing ends 1 residue short of the CDR3 end; the germline J gene provides the rest. The chain has TRBV13-3 and TRBJ2-7; D gene unclear. The CDR3 runs to 12 residues. V shed 7 bases and J shed 0 bases, with 8 bases lying between them. Germline CDR1 is NNHDY and CDR2 is SYVADS. The sequenced CDR3 bases are TGTGCCAGCGGCGGGGTCTCCTATGAACAGTAC. Amino acid sequence: CASGGVSYEQY. The whole CDR3 protein reads CASGGVSYEQYF.

This clone appeared a few times. All gene names here are mouse names. Read data end 1 residue before the CDR3 end; the end is taken from the germline J gene. The rearrangement joins TRBV23 to TRBJ2-1; no check of the table's D call, TRBD1, against the DNA was made. This CDR3 comprises 16 residues. Germline lookup yields CDR1 KGHTA and CDR2 FQNQQP. The CDR3 reads CSSSHHDRQNYAEQFF. CDR3 bases read: TGCTCCAGCAGTCACCACGACAGACAAAACTATGCTGAGCAGTTC.

This clone was seen only a few times. Gene names and germline refer to mouse. Read coverage stops 1 residue before the CDR3 terminus; the germline J gene supplies the remainder. J is TRBJ1-3 and V is TRBV26, with unresolved D. Germline CDR1 KGHPV, CDR2 FQNQEV (reference sequence). V gave up 2 bases and J gave up 0 bases, with 2 bases separating them. The CDR3 is 13 amino acids. The covered CDR3 bases are TGTGCCAGCAGTCTGGATTCTGGAAATACGCTCTAT. It is translated as CASSLDSGNTLY. Given in full, the CDR3 is CASSLDSGNTLYF.

Turning to this clone: Germline and genes here are mouse. The CDR3 end is not reached by the read, which stops 1 residue before it; the germline J gene fills it in. This chain joins TRBV13-3 and TRBJ2-7; 7 bases are shared with TRBD2. V dropped 2 bases and J dropped 4; count of bases not matched to a gene: 3. The germline V gene encodes CDR1 NNHDY and CDR2 SYVADS. The CDR3 spans 13 residues. CDR3 loop: CASSDWGSYEQYF. Partial CDR3 DNA: TGTGCCAGCAGTGACTGGGGGTCTTATGAACAGTAC.

In regard to this clone: Gene and germline names: mouse. The CDR3 goes on 1 residue after the read ends, and that part is filled in from the germline J gene. This sequence joins TRBV26 and TRBJ1-1, with D hard to call. Trimming removed 2 bases from V and 0 bases from J, with 1 base in between. The germline V gene has CDR1 KGHPV and CDR2 FQNQEV (reference sequence). This CDR3 is built from 12 residues. CDR3 region: CASSLANTEVFF. The CDR3 bases that were read are TGTGCCAGCAGTCTGGCAAACACAGAAGTCTTC. The full variable domain, in which reference TRBV26 and TRBJ1-1 provide the parts outside the CDR3, is NSKVIQTPRYLVKGQGQKAKMRCIPEKGHPVVFWYQQNKNNEFKFLINFQNQEVLQQIDMTEKRFSAECPSNSPCSLEIQSSEAGDSALYLCASSLANTEVFFGKGTRLTVV.

To note about this clone: The gene names here belong to mouse. With the read ending 1 residue before the CDR3 end, the germline J gene is used to fill in that end. The chain uses TRBV26 and TRBJ2-7; TRBD1 might be the D (5 bases). V was trimmed by 0 bases and J by 0 bases, leaving 9 bases between them. This CDR3 is 15 amino acids long. The germline CDR1 and CDR2 sequences are KGHPV and FQNQEV (reference sequence). The DNA read from the CDR3 is TGTGCCAGCAGTCTGTCTGGACAAAGCTCCTATGAACAGTAC. Amino acids: CASSLSGQSSYEQY. The whole CDR3 region reads CASSLSGQSSYEQYF.

This clone was found a few times. Genes and germline are mouse. The read finishes 1 residue shy of the CDR3 end, and the germline J gene is used to complete it. The rearrangement uses TRBV12-1 and TRBJ2-7; 8 bases agree with TRBD2. The V segment lost 3 bases and the J segment 7 bases; nucleotides outside the gene matches: 7. The CDR3 extends over 13 amino acids. Looked up from germline, CDR1 is SGHSN and CDR2 is HYEKVE. The DNA read from the CDR3 is TGTGCCAGCTCTATCGACTGGGGAGACGAACAGTAC. Residues: CASSIDWGDEQY. The full CDR3 is CASSIDWGDEQYF. The full variable domain, rest sourced from reference TRBV12-1 and TRBJ2-7, is DSGVVQSPRHIIKEKGGRSVLTCIPISGHSNVVWYQQTLGKELKFLIQHYEKVERDKGFLPSRFSVQQFDDYHSEMNMSALELEDSAMYFCASSIDWGDEQYFGPGTRLTVL.

A word on this clone: These gene names are mouse names. Read sequence stops 1 residue before the CDR3 end, and the germline J gene provides the missing end. The genes are TRBV29 and TRBJ1-1; D is possibly TRBD1 (6 bases). The CDR3 consists of 12 residues. Trimming left V 5 bases short and J 4 bases short, with 8 bases between. Germline V gene sequence: CDR1 MSHET, CDR2 SYDVDS. CDR3 bases read: TGTGCTAGCAGTACAGGGATCACAGAAGTCTTC. It specifies CASSTGITEVF. The full CDR3 protein reads CASSTGITEVFF.